The next 18 T cell receptor beta chains were all read from a single sample in a study of beta chain features in type 1 diabetes. Study results and limitations: Significant though moderate, a shortening of TCRB CDR3s appeared in all four CD4+ subsets of Type 1 diabetes patients.

cDNA synthesis used the whole RNA isolate, giving expressed TCRB sequences. Sequencing used immunoSEQ multiplex PCR; TCRdb keeps in-frame clones, though not all of them. In the table there are hundreds of thousands of clones, roughly 13% of which are singletons. These TCRs are of unknown antigen specificity. Sequencing input: naive CD4+ T cells from blood. The source of these receptors is a man between 18 and 35 years old with type 1 diabetes.

This rearrangement joins TRBV28 to TRBJ2-5, with a possible D match to TRBD2 (6 bases). Trimming pared 3 bases from V and 5 bases from J, leaving 13 bases between. Germline assignment: CDR1 MDHEN and CDR2 SYDVKM. This CDR3 has 14 amino acids. CDR3 in DNA: TGTGCCAGCAGTTTTCACGGGGGTCGCGAGACCCAGTACTTC. Translating it yields CASSFHGGRETQYF.

The V and J genes are TRBV19 and TRBJ1-5, with TRBD1 as a possible D gene (5 bases). The CDR3 extends over 13 amino acids. Germline V gene data show CDR1 as LNHDA and CDR2 as SQIVND (reference sequence). Trimming shortened V by 7 bases and J by 7 bases, and 14 bases separated the two germline ends. CDR3 nucleotide sequence: TGTGCCAGTACCGCAAGGGGAAACCAGCCCCAGCATTTT. Its translation is CASTARGNQPQHF.

The chain carries TRBV30 and TRBJ1-3; D not resolved. The germline V gene encodes CDR1 GTSNPN and CDR2 SVGIG (reference sequence). The germline V and J ends were trimmed by 4 bases and 4 bases, with 11 bases remaining between them. This CDR3 is 13 amino acids long. CDR3 in DNA: TGTGCCTGGATCTTGACCGGCGGAAACACCATATATTTT. Its protein product is CAWILTGGNTIYF.

This clone was detected only a few times. The chain is built from TRBV6-5 and TRBJ1-1; 7 nucleotides match TRBD1. Trimming cost V 5 bases and J 5 bases; bases outside gene matches: 5. CDR3 length: 13 amino acids. CDR1 and CDR2 from the germline V gene are MNHEY and SVGAGI. The CDR3 DNA is TGTGCCAGCAGTGACCAGGGGGGTACTGAAGCTTTCTTT. It is translated as CASSDQGGTEAFF.

This clone was observed a few times. The chain links TRBV7-9 to TRBJ1-2; D uncertain. The germline gives CDR1 SEHNR, CDR2 FQNEAQ (reference sequence). V was trimmed by 1 base and J by 6 bases, leaving 15 bases between them. This CDR3 is built from 15 residues. CDR3 bases: TGTGCCAGCAGCTTAGATATCGTCCGGCCCGATGGCTACACCTTC. As protein: CASSLDIVRPDGYTF.

This clone occurred once. The V and J genes are TRBV7-6 and TRBJ1-6; 7 bases are shared with TRBD1. The CDR3 has 20 amino acids. After removal of 2 bases from V and 8 bases from J, the junction contained 21 bases not matched to a gene. Germline values: CDR1 SGHVS, CDR2 FNYEAQ. For the CDR3, the DNA is TGTGCCAGCAGCTTAAAGGGGCAGGGGGGACCTTATTCCGCTGATTCACCCCTCCACTTT. Translating it yields CASSLKGQGGPYSADSPLHF.

The table lists this clone with a few counts. Other DNA sequences in this specimen translate into the identical CDR3. The rearrangement links TRBV30 to TRBJ1-5; perhaps TRBD1 as D (6 bases). CDR1 is GTSNPN, CDR2 SVGIG, per germline (reference sequence). The CDR3 sequence is 13 residues long. V was shortened by 0 bases and J by 6 bases, with 9 bases between the two germline ends. The CDR3 here is CAWSVQGGQPQHF. Here the CDR3 DNA reads TGTGCCTGGAGTGTACAGGGCGGTCAGCCCCAGCATTTT.

This chain links TRBV7-8 with TRBJ1-4, with D possibly matching TRBD1 (6 bases). Germline assignment: CDR1 SGHVS and CDR2 FQNEAQ. The CDR3 length is 15 residues. Trimming pared 0 bases from V and 6 bases from J, leaving 11 bases between. CDR3 nucleotides: TGTGCCAGCAGCTTAGCGGGACACCCTGATGAAAAACTGTTTTTT. It codes for CASSLAGHPDEKLFF. The whole variable domain, filled in from reference TRBV7-8 and TRBJ1-4, reads GAGVSQSPRYKVAKRGQDVALRCDPISGHVSLFWYQQALGQGPEFLTYFQNEAQLDKSGLPSDRFFAERPEGSVSTLKIQRTQQEDSAVYLCASSLAGHPDEKLFFGSGTQLSVL.

The chain has TRBV19 and TRBJ1-2; D call uncertain. The germline V gene has CDR1 LNHDA and CDR2 SQIVND (reference sequence). V lost 7 bases and J 6 bases, leaving 12 bases between the germline ends. This CDR3 has 12 amino acids. The CDR3 is CASTRPEDGYTF. CDR3 nucleotides: TGTGCCAGTACCCGACCCGAGGATGGCTACACCTTC. Full variable domain (remainder filled in from reference TRBV19 and TRBJ1-2): DGGITQSPKYLFRKEGQNVTLSCEQNLNHDAMYWYRQDPGQGLRLIYYSQIVNDFQKGDIAEGYSVSREKKESFPLTVTSAQKNPTAFYLCASTRPEDGYTFGSGTRLTVV.

This chain connects TRBV18 to TRBJ1-3; D gene ambiguous. There are 15 residues in the CDR3. V lost 2 bases, J lost 0 bases, and 8 bases lay in between. Per the germline V gene, CDR1 is KGHSH and CDR2 is LQKENI. DNA of the CDR3: TGTGCCAGCTCACCAGTCGAGCCCTCTGGAAACACCATATATTTT. This sequence encodes CASSPVEPSGNTIYF.

This chain uses TRBV7-9 with TRBJ2-7; D possibly corresponds to TRBD1 (6 bases). V was pared by 4 bases and J by 5 bases, with 18 bases between. Germline assignment: CDR1 SEHNR and CDR2 FQNEAQ (reference sequence). The CDR3 loop spans 15 amino acids. CDR3 sequence: CASSSDSLKDHEQYF. The CDR3 DNA sequence: TGTGCCAGCAGCTCGGACAGCCTCAAAGACCACGAGCAGTACTTC.

This clone was seen more than once but under ten times. The chain couples TRBV30 to TRBJ2-5; the D is unclear. Germline loops: CDR1 GTSNPN, CDR2 SVGIG (reference sequence). V shed 5 bases and J shed 3 bases, with 4 bases lying between them. The CDR3 contains 10 residues. CDR3 DNA sequence: TGTGCCTGGGGAGAAGAGACCCAGTACTTC. Amino acids: CAWGEETQYF.

This chain joins TRBV7-9 and TRBJ2-4; no clear D gene. The CDR3 consists of 13 residues. V was trimmed by 1 base and J by 6 bases, leaving 7 bases between them. Germline lookup yields CDR1 SEHNR and CDR2 FQNEAQ (reference sequence). CDR3 loop: CASSLGQRNIQYF. CDR3 coding DNA: TGTGCCAGCAGCTTAGGGCAGAGAAACATTCAGTACTTC.

This clone was seen more than once but under ten times. V and J are TRBV18 and TRBJ2-1, with 9 bases fitting TRBD1. V lost 6 bases, J lost 7 bases, and 7 bases stayed unmatched. This CDR3 spans 14 amino acids. Germline V gene data show CDR1 as KGHSH and CDR2 as LQKENI. CDR3 DNA: TGTGCCAGCTCGGGACAGGGCGGATGGAATGAGCAGTTCTTC. Encoded protein: CASSGQGGWNEQFF. Filled out from reference TRBV18 and TRBJ2-1, the complete variable domain reads NAGVMQNPRHLVRRRGQEARLRCSPMKGHSHVYWYRQLPEEGLKFMVYLQKENIIDESGMPKERFSAEFPKEGPSILRIQQVVRGDSAAYFCASSGQGGWNEQFFGPGTRLTVL.

A few counts support this clone. This sample includes further DNA sequences coding for the same CDR3. The chain couples TRBV5-1 to TRBJ2-3, with 7 bases that match TRBD1. CDR1 and CDR2 (germline): SGHRS, YFSETQ. Trimming took 4 bases from V and 2 from J; bases not matched to a gene: 4. CDR3 length equals 14 residues. The CDR3 region has the DNA TGCGCCAGCAGCCCGGGACAGATCACAGATACGCAGTATTTT. Protein sequence: CASSPGQITDTQYF.

There are a few counts of this clone. CDR3 sequence reads: CAWSLGVDREQYF. Written as DNA, the CDR3 is TGTGCCTGGAGTCTTGGTGTAGACAGAGAGCAGTACTTC. The chain is built from TRBV30 and TRBJ2-7; D possibly corresponds to TRBD1 (5 bases). The CDR3 has 13 amino acids. CDR1 is GTSNPN and CDR2 is SVGIG in the germline V gene (reference sequence). Trimming left V 2 bases short and J 7 bases short, with 15 bases between.

This clone was detected once. The chain's CDR3 is CASTRQGAQGTF. The CDR3 DNA follows: TGTGCCAGCACTCGGCAGGGGGCCCAGGGCACCTTC. J is TRBJ1-2 and V is TRBV6-5, with 8 bases aligning to TRBD1. V was pared by 7 bases and J by 13 bases, with 11 bases of the junction left unmatched. The V gene's germline CDR1 is MNHEY and CDR2 SVGAGI. This CDR3 comprises 12 residues.

The sample holds a few counts of this clone. The chain is built from TRBV7-2 and TRBJ1-2; TRBD1 might be the D (6 bases). The V gene's germline CDR1 is SGHTA and CDR2 FQGNSA. The CDR3 is made up of 15 amino acids. Deletions cut 5 bases from V and 0 bases from J, with 13 bases between. In DNA, the CDR3 is TGTGCCAGCAGCACATACAGGGAACCTAACTATGGCTACACCTTC. It is translated as CASSTYREPNYGYTF.